Each of the 10 T cell receptor beta chains below was sequenced from the same sample in a study of OX40 agonist ivuxolimab in advanced cancers. Only in-frame clones appear in the TCRdb table, and some are missing; sequencing was by immunoSEQ multiplex PCR. The sample lists about 32,000 clones; approximately 80% were seen once. Sample: CD4+ or CD8+ T cells sorted from blood, taken in a trial of the OX40 agonist ivuxolimab. These TCRs come from an adult with an advanced solid tumor such as melanoma, head and neck, liver or kidney cancer.

V usage is TRBV7-2 and J usage is TRBJ2-7, with a weak D call TRBD2 (6 bases). The CDR3 spans 13 residues. V lost 6 bases to trimming and J lost 5 bases, with 14 bases between them. CDR1 is SGHTA, CDR2 FQGNSA, per germline. The CDR3 DNA is TGTGCCAGCAGTCCGAGGAGCGGGCACGAGCAGTACTTC. Protein product: CASSPRSGHEQYF.

V usage is TRBV5-6 and J usage is TRBJ2-1; the D is unclear. Germline-derived CDR1 and CDR2 are SGHDT and YYEEEE. The V end was cut by 1 base, the J end by 6 bases, with 5 bases between. The CDR3 runs to 12 residues. The CDR3 region has the DNA TGTGCCAGCAGCTTGTCGGTCAATGAGCAGTTCTTC. Its translation: CASSLSVNEQFF.

The chain couples TRBV21-1 to TRBJ2-7; TRBD2 is taken as the D call from the table, unchecked against the DNA. TRBV21-1 is a documented pseudogene. This CDR3 region has 12 residues. Here the CDR3 reads CASSRREDEQYF. CDR3 DNA sequence: TGTGCCAGCAGCCGCCGGGAGGACGAGCAGTACTTC.

This chain joins TRBV5-1 and TRBJ2-3, with 10 bases that match TRBD2. J gave up 4 bases and V 1 base, and 9 bases lay outside the gene matches. Germline V gene data show CDR1 as SGHRS and CDR2 as YFSETQ. The CDR3 totals 17 residues. CDR3 DNA sequence: TGCGCCAGCAGCTTGTTCCTAGCGGGGGAAGAGGCAGATACGCAGTATTTT. It is translated as CASSLFLAGEEADTQYF. Full variable domain (remainder filled in from reference TRBV5-1 and TRBJ2-3): KAGVTQTPRYLIKTRGQQVTLSCSPISGHRSVSWYQQTPGQGLQFLFEYFSETQRNKGNFPGRFSGRQFSNSRSEMNVSTLELGDSALYLCASSLFLAGEEADTQYFGPGTRLTVL.

The chain couples TRBV9 to TRBJ2-3; D gene ambiguous. Germline CDR1 and CDR2: SGDLS and YYNGEE. The V gene lost 2 bases and the J gene lost 3 bases, with 13 bases spanning the gap. The CDR3 spans 15 residues. CDR3 in amino acids: CASSVQVSYTDTQYF. The DNA of the CDR3 is TGTGCCAGCAGCGTCCAGGTATCCTATACAGATACGCAGTATTTT.

This clone appeared a single time. This chain links TRBV5-3 with TRBJ1-1, with a possible D match to TRBD1 (5 bases). TRBV5-3 belongs to the ORF category, with a function that is uncertain. V was cut by 3 bases and J by 2 bases, with 17 bases left in between. The CDR3 has 16 amino acids. The CDR3 DNA follows: TGTGCCAGAAGCTCTCCCGGGACGGTGACCAACACTGAAGCTTTCTTT. Its translation: CARSSPGTVTNTEAFF.

The rearrangement joins TRBV7-7 to TRBJ1-1, with D perhaps TRBD1 (5 bases). Germline V gives CDR1 SSHAT, CDR2 FNYEAQ (reference sequence). The CDR3 has 15 amino acids. With 5 bases removed from V and 4 bases from J, the gap between germline ends came to 17 bases. The CDR3 sequence is CASSPWRGAATEAFF. The CDR3 coding sequence is TGTGCCAGCAGCCCTTGGAGGGGAGCGGCCACTGAAGCTTTCTTT.

The chain is built from TRBV7-9 and TRBJ2-7; possibly TRBD2 for D (6 bases). The length of the CDR3 is 13 residues. Germline loops: CDR1 SEHNR, CDR2 FQNEAQ (reference sequence). Trimming shortened V by 6 bases and J by 7 bases, and 16 bases separated the two germline ends. The CDR3 DNA follows: TGTGCCAGCAGTGAAACAGAAGGGACTGAGCAGTACTTC. This encodes CASSETEGTEQYF. The full variable domain, rest sourced from reference TRBV7-9 and TRBJ2-7, is DTGVSQNPRHKITKRGQNVTFRCDPISEHNRLYWYRQTLGQGPEFLTYFQNEAQLEKSRLLSDRFSAERPKGSFSTLEIQRTEQGDSAMYLCASSETEGTEQYFGPGTRLTVT.

CDR3 sequence reads: CASRGSGVTGDGYTF. The CDR3 DNA reads TGTGCCAGCAGAGGATCTGGGGTAACAGGGGATGGCTACACCTTC. The V and J genes are TRBV4-2 and TRBJ1-2; 7 nucleotides line up with TRBD1. Trimming removed 6 bases from V and 6 bases from J; junction bases left unmatched: 13. Germline V gene data show CDR1 as LGHNA and CDR2 as YNFKEQ. The CDR3 has 15 residues.

The rearrangement links TRBV29-1 to TRBJ1-2; 9 bases align to TRBD1. With V trimmed by 3 bases and J by 4 bases, 9 bases remained unmatched. CDR1 is SQVTM and CDR2 is ANQGSEA in the germline V gene. The CDR3 covers 15 residues. The CDR3 region is CSVDNKGQGAYGYTF. CDR3 in DNA: TGCAGCGTTGATAATAAGGGACAGGGAGCCTATGGCTACACCTTC. The full variable domain, with the rest looked up from reference TRBV29-1 and TRBJ1-2, is SAVISQKPSRDICQRGTSLTIQCQVDSQVTMMFWYRQQPGQSLTLIATANQGSEATYESGFVIDKFPISRPNLTFSTLTVSNMSPEDSSIYLCSVDNKGQGAYGYTFGSGTRLTVV.